The source of this T cell receptor (beta chain) is a study of CD8+ T cells in alopecia areata. Study at large: The study gave tofacitinib for 6 to 18 months, then 6 months off drug. Study-wide points: In scalp and blood, many expanded lesional clones persisted during tofacitinib. Sequence data from scalp samples additionally include resident alphabeta T cells of normal skin.

As the sequencing template, cDNA was produced by extracting RNA and reverse transcribing it. Repertoires were generated with immunoSEQ multiplex PCR, while TCRdb's copy carries only in-frame clones and drops some. The sample carries 200,000 to 250,000 clones, roughly two fifths recorded once. Treatment noted: oral pan-JAK inhibitor, 5-10 mg twice daily. V dropped 7 bases and J dropped 6; count of bases not matched to a gene: 10. Germline lookup yields CDR1 SNHLY and CDR2 FYNNEI. This CDR3 is 15 amino acids long. Details on this clone: Its cognate antigen is unknown.

This clonotype was sampled from a human donor with alopecia areata. The chain couples TRBV2 to TRBJ2-2; 8 positions agree with TRBD1. The sample consisted of CD4+ T cells sorted from blood, taken between weeks 30 and 35, from a patient treated with tofacitinib. The CDR3 spells CASNAQGAGAGELFF. CDR3 coding DNA: TGTGCCAGCAATGCTCAGGGGGCGGGTGCCGGGGAGCTGTTTTTT.